This TCR beta chain was obtained from a study of CD8 T cells in ankylosing spondylitis. Study-wide results and limits: Characteristic, it appeared, of ankylosing spondylitis blood was a TCR beta motif of roughly 8 highly homologous variants.

This CDR3 comprises 15 residues. Germline lookup yields CDR1 MNHEY and CDR2 SVGAGI. V shed 3 bases, J shed 6 bases, and the junction held 7 bases outside the gene matches. Quantitative 5'-RACE with molecular barcodes produced the TCR beta libraries. TCRdb called the 5' RACE reads again in MiXCR, with one record for every CDR3 protein. The sample holds a few hundred thousand distinct CDR3 sequences; 8% are singletons and the top ten take about 15%. In this sample, this clonotype turned up many times. Its specificity is unknown. Material: blood, either unsorted or a sorted T cell fraction (not recorded which). This TCR derives from a male donor with ankylosing spondylitis. V is TRBV6-5 and J is TRBJ1-4; 7 nucleotides match TRBD1. CDR3 bases: TGTGCCAGCAGTTATTACAGGGGTAGGGATGAAAAACTGTTTTTT. Amino acids: CASSYYRGRDEKLFF.